This T cell receptor beta chain was identified in a study of T cell repertoires in cytomegalovirus infection. General study points: The ex vivo response showed dominance by HLA-C-restricted CMV-specific TCR beta clonotypes. Carriers of CMV plus the relevant HLA were identified by cumulative public TCR beta family frequency.

A single record per CDR3 protein comes from TCRdb applying MiXCR to the reads. The sample holds fewer than 550,000 distinct CDR3 sequences; roughly a third are singletons and the top ten take roughly an eighth. This CDR3 contains 14 residues. CDR1 SGHTA and CDR2 FQGNSA come from the germline V gene. The ends were cut back, 5 bases at V and 5 bases at J, with 12 bases in the middle. This clonotype was observed a few times. Its antigen is as yet unknown. Source material: PBMCs. V gene TRBV7-2 combines with J gene TRBJ1-4, with unresolved D. The TCR was taken from a human donor in good health (CMV status not recorded). Some clones in this sample may be carry-over from other donors' samples. The CDR3 loop reads CASSPGPVNEKLFF. For the CDR3, the DNA is TGTGCCAGCAGCCCCGGGCCCGTCAATGAAAAACTGTTTTTT. Drawing the rest from reference TRBV7-2 and TRBJ1-4, the complete variable domain is GAGVSQSPSNKVTEKGKDVELRCDPISGHTALYWYRQSLGQGLEFLIYFQGNSAPDKSGLPSDRFSAERTGGSVSTLTIQRTQQEDSAVYLCASSPGPVNEKLFFGSGTQLSVL.